In its sample, the clone carrying this TCR beta chain was seen once. Clones were read by immunoSEQ multiplex PCR, and TCRdb kept only the in-frame ones, dropping some. The sample holds 240,000 or so clones, around 88% seen once. The data were obtained in a study of blood T cell repertoires in COVID-19. Study summary: T cells, B-cell-depleted T cells, or PBMCs provided the cDNA or gDNA that served as material.

CDR3 size: 15 residues. V was clipped by 1 base and J by 7 bases, with 11 bases between them. The germline V gene encodes CDR1 SGHVS and CDR2 FQNEAQ. The sequencing sample was made of peripheral blood. J is TRBJ1-6 and V is TRBV7-8, with D tentatively TRBD1 (5 bases). The TCR comes from an elderly man with acute or convalescent COVID-19. CDR3 bases: TGTGCCAGCAGCTTAGATCGGGGGAGGAATTCACCCCTCCACTTT. Residues: CASSLDRGRNSPLHF.